Each of the 3 T cell receptor beta chains below was sequenced from the same sample in a study of control samples from healthy donors and cancer patients. Produced via immunoSEQ multiplex PCR; TCRdb's table is partial and in-frame only. The sample consists of some 150,000 clones, roughly 93% of them appearing once. Input material: blood. The receptors shown here come from a man between 45 and 60 years old in good health.

V is TRBV19 and J is TRBJ1-6, with D possibly being TRBD1 (5 bases). Germline V CDR1 and CDR2: LNHDA, SQIVND (reference sequence). V shed 4 bases and J shed 7 bases, with 11 bases lying between them. The CDR3 is 14 residues long. The CDR3 DNA reads TGTGCCAGTAGTAGGTCCGGGGACAATTCACCCCTCCACTTT. Translated, it gives CASSRSGDNSPLHF.

This chain joins TRBV28 and TRBJ1-5; no reliable D call. Trimming cost V 2 bases and J 2 bases, with 10 bases left between them. CDR1 is MDHEN and CDR2 is SYDVKM in the germline V gene. The CDR3 is 15 residues long. The CDR3: CASSLTRLGNQPQHF. In DNA, the CDR3 is TGTGCCAGCAGTTTAACTCGGCTGGGCAATCAGCCCCAGCATTTT.

The chain uses TRBV21-1 and TRBJ2-3; the D call in the table, TRBD1, was not verified against the DNA. TRBV21-1 is a pseudogene. The CDR3 covers 15 residues. Here the CDR3 DNA reads TGTGCCAGCAGCAAAGGGGGACAGGGGGAAGATACGCAGTATTTT. Translation: CASSKGGQGEDTQYF.